The next 25 T cell receptor beta chains were all read from a single sample in a study of identical twins. Using its own MiXCR run on the 5' RACE reads, TCRdb lists one record per CDR3 protein. The data show hundreds of thousands of distinct CDR3 sequences, more than 6.5% seen once. The sample also formed part of further work on yellow fever vaccine responses in identical twins.

Material for sequencing was memory (CD45RO+) T cells sorted from blood. These receptors were taken from a woman younger than 35 in good health.

This clonotype was observed once. The gene calls are TRBV10-1 and TRBJ2-3; D is perhaps TRBD1 (6 bases). V shed 7 bases and J shed 5 bases, with 22 bases lying between them. This CDR3 spans 16 amino acids. Per germline, CDR1 WNHNN and CDR2 SYGVQD (reference sequence). CDR3 residues: CASMGSEAGEGDTQYF. CDR3 DNA: TGCGCCAGCATGGGGTCCGAAGCAGGGGAAGGAGATACGCAGTATTTT.

The chain uses TRBV2 and TRBJ1-1; possible D gene TRBD1, 6 bases. Between the trimmed V and J ends, which lost 3 bases and 7 bases, there was a span of 18 bases. Germline V gene sequence: CDR1 SNHLY, CDR2 FYNNEI. This CDR3 is 15 amino acids long. Here the CDR3 reads CASSDATGLRGEAFF. In DNA, the CDR3 is TGTGCCAGCAGTGATGCAACAGGGCTCCGGGGTGAAGCTTTCTTT.

This clonotype was counted at least ten times. The V gene is TRBV25-1, the J gene TRBJ2-3; 9 positions agree with TRBD2. The CDR3 extends over 16 amino acids. The junction had 7 bases not matched to a gene; V was cut back by 0 bases and J by 6 bases. Germline-derived CDR1 and CDR2 are MGHDK and SYGVNS. CDR3 in DNA: TGTGCCAGCAGTGAATATTTGCGGGAGGGCGGCGATACGCAGTATTTT. As protein: CASSEYLREGGDTQYF.

This clonotype was recorded a few times. The chain carries TRBV5-6 and TRBJ2-4, with D uncertain. The CDR3 is made up of 14 amino acids. Between the trimmed V and J ends, which lost 2 bases and 2 bases, there was a span of 8 bases. Germline values: CDR1 SGHDT, CDR2 YYEEEE. As DNA, the CDR3 is TGTGCCAGCAGCTTATCCGAAACCAAAAACATTCAGTACTTC. This gives the protein CASSLSETKNIQYF.

The V call is TRBV20-1, the J call TRBJ2-5; 9 bases align to TRBD1. Germline-derived CDR1 and CDR2 are DFQATT and SNEGSKA (reference sequence). V dropped 5 bases and J dropped 13; count of bases not matched to a gene: 14. There are 13 residues in the CDR3. In DNA form, the CDR3 reads TGCAGTGCTCCTAACCAAGAACAGGGGGCAGGGTACTTC. Translation: CSAPNQEQGAGYF.

This clonotype occurred many times. V and J are TRBV3-1 and TRBJ1-1, with TRBD1 matching 7 bases. This CDR3 comprises 13 residues. The germline V gene has CDR1 LGHDT and CDR2 YNNKEL (reference sequence). The J segment lost 9 bases and the V segment lost 2 bases, leaving 6 bases of the junction unmatched. DNA for the CDR3: TGTGCCAGCAGCCAAAAGGAAGGGGGCAAAGCTTTCTTT. Residues: CASSQKEGGKAFF.

This clonotype occurred many times. Written as DNA, the CDR3 is TGCGCCAGCAGCTTCTCGGGACAAAGCTCCTACGAGCAGTACTTC. Protein sequence: CASSFSGQSSYEQYF. The rearrangement joins TRBV5-1 to TRBJ2-7, with D tentatively TRBD1 (6 bases). CDR1 SGHRS and CDR2 YFSETQ come from the germline V gene. With 2 bases removed from V and 0 bases from J, the gap between germline ends came to 12 bases. The CDR3 extends over 15 amino acids.

This clonotype came up a few times. The chain employs TRBV5-1 and TRBJ1-2, with 7 nucleotides matching TRBD1. This CDR3 is built from 16 residues. V was clipped by 0 bases and J by 8 bases; unmatched bases: 13. Germline V lookup: CDR1 SGHRS, CDR2 YFSETQ. The CDR3 DNA is TGCGCCAGCAGCTTGGAGGAGGGGGCCGCGGCGCGGGGCTACACCTTC. It is translated as CASSLEEGAAARGYTF. Full variable domain (rest looked up from reference TRBV5-1 and TRBJ1-2): KAGVTQTPRYLIKTRGQQVTLSCSPISGHRSVSWYQQTPGQGLQFLFEYFSETQRNKGNFPGRFSGRQFSNSRSEMNVSTLELGDSALYLCASSLEEGAAARGYTFGSGTRLTVV.

In its sample, this clonotype was seen many times. This sequence joins TRBV12-3 or TRBV12-4 and TRBJ1-4; 10 bases are a match to TRBD1. V dropped 6 bases and J dropped 8; count of bases not matched to a gene: 6. This CDR3 is built from 14 residues. The CDR3 reads CASRRQGAGEKLFF. CDR3 sequence (DNA): TGTGCCAGCAGAAGACAGGGGGCTGGGGAAAAACTGTTTTTT.

This clonotype was recorded at least ten times. The gene calls are TRBV10-2 and TRBJ2-5; no firm D call. The germline CDR1 and CDR2 sequences are WSHSY and SAAADI. Trimming took 10 bases from V and 3 from J, leaving 15 bases between them. The CDR3 runs 13 residues. The CDR3 region is CATSPSFEETQYF. CDR3 sequence (DNA): TGCGCCACCTCCCCGTCATTTGAAGAGACCCAGTACTTC.

In this sample, this clonotype turned up many times. The chain recombines TRBV6-2 or TRBV6-3 with TRBJ2-1; possibly TRBD1 or TRBD2 for D (5 bases each). Germline V lookup: CDR1 MNHEY, CDR2 SVGEGT. The V and J ends lost 9 bases and 6 bases respectively, with 18 bases between them. The CDR3 contains 14 residues. CDR3 residues: CASRTPRDGNEQFF. CDR3 sequence (DNA): TGTGCCAGTCGAACACCCAGGGACGGCAATGAGCAGTTCTTC.

This clonotype showed up many times. In DNA form, the CDR3 reads TGCAGTGCTCTCAACAGGGGGGATCAGCCCCAGCATTTT. Protein product: CSALNRGDQPQHF. The V call is TRBV20-1, the J call TRBJ1-5; 8 nucleotides line up with TRBD1. V trimming: 5 bases; J trimming: 5 bases; junction bases outside the gene matches: 5. Germline-derived CDR1 and CDR2 are DFQATT and SNEGSKA (reference sequence). The CDR3 is 13 residues long.

This chain joins TRBV20-1 and TRBJ1-1; D call uncertain. Germline CDR1 and CDR2: DFQATT and SNEGSKA (reference sequence). Trimming left V 2 bases short and J 5 bases short, with 12 bases between. The CDR3 length is 13 residues. CDR3 in DNA: TGCAGTGCTAGATACGGAGGGATTACTGAAGCTTTCTTT. Translating it yields CSARYGGITEAFF.

In its sample, this clonotype was seen many times. The chain employs TRBV7-8 and TRBJ2-1; either TRBD1 or TRBD2 may supply D (5 bases each). CDR1 and CDR2 (germline): SGHVS, FQNEAQ. Trimming stripped 3 bases from V and 6 bases from J, with 12 bases between. CDR3 length: 14 amino acids. CDR3 sequence: CASSLIGTANEQFF. CDR3 sequence (DNA): TGTGCCAGCAGCTTGATCGGGACGGCCAATGAGCAGTTCTTC.

The table lists this clonotype with a few counts. The rearrangement links TRBV25-1 to TRBJ1-2; D is perhaps TRBD1 (6 bases). CDR1 and CDR2 (germline): MGHDK, SYGVNS. Deletions cut 6 bases from V and 6 bases from J, with 14 bases between. The CDR3 sequence is 13 residues long. This chain's CDR3 is CASRISGADGYTF. DNA for the CDR3: TGTGCCAGCAGAATCTCAGGGGCAGATGGCTACACCTTC.

This clonotype appeared many times. This chain joins TRBV12-3 or TRBV12-4 and TRBJ2-6; possible D gene TRBD1, 6 bases. The CDR3 extends over 16 amino acids. V lost 3 bases, J lost 2 bases, and 11 bases lay in between. CDR3 sequence reads: CASSLRQDPGANVLTF. In nucleotides, the CDR3 is TGTGCCAGCAGTTTGCGACAGGACCCTGGGGCCAACGTCCTGACTTTC.

The chain combines TRBV12-3 or TRBV12-4 with TRBJ2-7, with D perhaps assigned TRBD1 or TRBD2 (5 bases each). CDR3 length: 13 amino acids. V lost 3 bases, J lost 6 bases, and 12 bases lay in between. The CDR3 DNA reads TGTGCCAGCAGTTTGGGACCGACCGGCGAGCAGTACTTC. Encoded protein: CASSLGPTGEQYF.

This chain links TRBV18 with TRBJ1-2; possibly TRBD1 for D (5 bases). Germline CDR1 KGHSH, CDR2 LQKENI. The V end lost 3 bases, the J end lost 0 bases, and 11 bases lay between the germline ends. This CDR3 region has 15 residues. CDR3: CASSPGRGANYGYTF. The CDR3 nucleotides read TGTGCCAGCTCACCTGGGCGAGGGGCTAACTATGGCTACACCTTC.

The sample holds a few counts of this clonotype. This sequence joins TRBV9 and TRBJ1-2, with D unresolved. The CDR3 runs 15 residues. The V gene's germline CDR1 is SGDLS and CDR2 YYNGEE. V shed 0 bases and J shed 3 bases, with 12 bases lying between them. This CDR3 is CASSVAEAGYYGYTF. As DNA, the CDR3 is TGTGCCAGCAGCGTAGCTGAGGCGGGGTACTATGGCTACACCTTC. Drawing the rest from reference TRBV9 and TRBJ1-2, the complete variable domain is DSGVTQTPKHLITATGQRVTLRCSPRSGDLSVYWYQQSLDQGLQFLIQYYNGEERAKGNILERFSAQQFPDLHSELNLSSLELGDSALYFCASSVAEAGYYGYTFGSGTRLTVV.

The chain employs TRBV2 and TRBJ2-7; 7 bases match TRBD2. There are 15 residues in the CDR3. The germline V gene has CDR1 SNHLY and CDR2 FYNNEI. V was clipped by 2 bases and J by 5 bases; unmatched bases: 9. Written as DNA, the CDR3 is TGTGCCAGCAGTGAAATCGTGGGGGGGAAGGACGAGCAGTACGTC. Residues: CASSEIVGGKDEQYV.

The genes are TRBV20-1 and TRBJ2-4; D is possibly TRBD2 (6 bases). Germline V gene lookup returns CDR1 DFQATT and CDR2 SNEGSKA (reference sequence). The CDR3 runs to 14 residues. V was pared by 4 bases and J by 0 bases, with 10 bases between. This CDR3 reads CSAKSGLAKNIQYF. CDR3 coding DNA: TGCAGTGCTAAAAGCGGGCTAGCCAAAAACATTCAGTACTTC.

V and J are TRBV2 and TRBJ2-7; 12 bases map to TRBD2. CDR3 length: 20 residues. CDR1 SNHLY and CDR2 FYNNEI come from the germline V gene. With 0 bases clipped from V and 0 bases from J, the junction kept 12 bases outside the gene matches. The CDR3: CASSEAFVASGRASSYEQYF. CDR3 sequence (DNA): TGTGCCAGCAGTGAAGCGTTCGTGGCTAGCGGGAGGGCGAGCTCCTACGAGCAGTACTTC.

A few counts support this clonotype. This chain uses TRBV18 with TRBJ2-3; 11 bases match TRBD1. This CDR3 has 16 amino acids. J lost 5 bases, V lost 3 bases, and 7 bases had no gene match. Germline CDR1 is KGHSH and CDR2 is LQKENI. Here the CDR3 reads CASSPTGTGGRDTQYF. CDR3 sequence (DNA): TGTGCCAGCTCACCGACAGGGACAGGGGGAAGAGATACGCAGTATTTT.

The sample holds a few counts of this clonotype. The J gene is TRBJ2-7, the V gene TRBV29-1; the match to TRBD1 covers 8 bases. The length of the CDR3 is 14 residues. V lost 4 bases to trimming and J lost 3 bases; unmatched junction nucleotides: 8. Germline CDR1 reads SQVTM; CDR2 reads ANQGSEA. The CDR3 nucleotides are TGCAGCGTTGGCTCCGCAGGGGGCAGCTACGAGCAGTACTTC. Translation gives CSVGSAGGSYEQYF.

This clonotype was seen repeatedly, ten times or more. The chain employs TRBV27 and TRBJ2-3, with 8 positions matching TRBD2. CDR1 and CDR2 (germline): MNHEY, SMNVEV (reference sequence). The CDR3 spans 16 residues. The V segment lost 7 bases and the J segment 3 bases; nucleotides outside the gene matches: 12. CDR3 in DNA: TGTGCCAGCACCCCCTGGAGCGGGAGTGTTACAGATACGCAGTATTTT. This codes for CASTPWSGSVTDTQYF.